In this sample, the clone carrying this T cell receptor beta chain turned up a few times. The antigen is undetermined. The source of the sample is a study of beta chain features in type 1 diabetes. Study results and caveats: Small HLA sub-analyses could not settle whether HLA shapes TCRB rearrangement. Any PCR bias toward short templates would affect both groups alike. cDNA-based sequencing might over-represent cells highly expressing TCR.

CDR1 is SGHRS and CDR2 is YFSETQ in the germline V gene. The CDR3 has 15 residues. Trimming cost V 2 bases and J 2 bases, with 13 bases left between them. Isolated RNA was reverse transcribed in full, so expressed TCRB transcripts were sequenced. The method was immunoSEQ multiplex PCR; TCRdb's version includes in-frame clones alone and lacks a portion of them. The table has a few hundred thousand clones, roughly 15% seen once. The TCR sequence derives from a man aged 25-40 years in good health. The chain combines TRBV5-1 with TRBJ1-1; D might be TRBD1 (6 bases). The sequencing sample was made of central memory CD4+ T cells from blood. CDR3 amino acids: CASSFGGDGNTEAFF. For the CDR3, the DNA is TGCGCCAGCAGCTTCGGGGGCGACGGAAACACTGAAGCTTTCTTT.